Included here is one T cell receptor beta chain sequence, with context. Researchers ran the PCR with 60 Vbeta and 13 Jbeta primers. The data were produced by immunoSEQ multiplex PCR, yet TCRdb's version contains in-frame clones alone and is incomplete. The sample yields fewer than 130,000 clones, approximately 86% seen once. This record belongs to a study of cytomegalovirus exposure and HLA in healthy donors. Trimming stripped 2 bases from V and 7 bases from J, with 18 bases between. This CDR3 contains 15 residues. Looked up from germline, CDR1 is SGHRS and CDR2 is YFSETQ. Sequencing was carried out using PBMCs. The TCR was taken from a man aged 35-49 years in good health and CMV-seronegative. The chain carries TRBV5-1 and TRBJ1-2; TRBD1 might be the D (5 bases). In DNA form, the CDR3 reads TGCGCCAGCAGCTTACAGGTCAATTCCCCTACTGGCTACACCTTC. It translates to CASSLQVNSPTGYTF.